This paragraph reports one TCR beta chain. V trimming: 4 bases; J trimming: 7 bases; junction bases outside the gene matches: 15. The CDR3 has 16 amino acids. In germline, CDR1 is SGDLS, CDR2 YYNGEE. The data are from a study of cytomegalovirus exposure and HLA in healthy donors. Generated by immunoSEQ multiplex PCR, the TCRdb table keeps only in-frame clones and is missing some. This sample has over 110,000 clones, with about 86% found just once. The chain recombines TRBV9 with TRBJ2-5; 8 bases map to TRBD2. The sequence was obtained from a man aged 18-30 years in good health and CMV-seronegative. Sequencing used PBMCs. The CDR3 nucleotides are TGTGCCAGCAGCCCCCGGGGGGGGACGGAAGGGGGGACCCAGTACTTC. This encodes CASSPRGGTEGGTQYF.